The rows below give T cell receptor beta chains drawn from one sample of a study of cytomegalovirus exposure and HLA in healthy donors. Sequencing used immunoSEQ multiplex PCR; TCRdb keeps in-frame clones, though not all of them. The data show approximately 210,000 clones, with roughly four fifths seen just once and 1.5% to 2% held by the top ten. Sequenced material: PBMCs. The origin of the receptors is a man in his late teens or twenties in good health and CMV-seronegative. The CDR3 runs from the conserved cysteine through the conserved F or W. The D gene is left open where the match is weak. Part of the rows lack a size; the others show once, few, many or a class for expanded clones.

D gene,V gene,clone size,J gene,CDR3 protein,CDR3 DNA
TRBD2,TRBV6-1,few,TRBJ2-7,CASRVAGGYEQYF,TGTGCCAGCAGGGTAGCGGGAGGGTACGAGCAGTACTTC
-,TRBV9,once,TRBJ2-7,CASSASDSPYEQYF,TGTGCCAGCAGCGCCTCGGACAGTCCCTACGAGCAGTACTTC
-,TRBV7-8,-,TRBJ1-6,CASSFDSRTPLHF,TGTGCCAGCAGCTTCGACAGTAGGACACCCCTCCACTTT
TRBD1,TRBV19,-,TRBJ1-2,CASSAGGAYYGYTF,TGTGCCAGTAGTGCAGGGGGCGCATACTATGGCTACACCTTC
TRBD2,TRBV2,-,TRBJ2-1,CASIRASGRLSSYNEQFF,TGTGCCAGCATCCGGGCTAGCGGGAGGCTTAGCTCCTACAATGAGCAGTTCTTC
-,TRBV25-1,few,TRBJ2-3,CASRPISGLSTDTQYF,TGTGCCAGCAGACCGATTAGCGGTCTTAGCACAGATACGCAGTATTTT
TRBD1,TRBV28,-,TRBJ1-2,CASSGRDRDYGYTF,TGTGCCAGCAGTGGCCGGGACAGGGACTATGGCTACACCTTC
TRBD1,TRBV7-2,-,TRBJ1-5,CASSKNRGRQPQHF,TGTGCCAGCAGCAAAAACAGGGGCCGTCAGCCCCAGCATTTT
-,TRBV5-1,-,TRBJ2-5,CASSLGGGAPDQETQYF,TGCGCCAGCAGCTTGGGAGGTGGGGCCCCCGACCAAGAGACCCAGTACTTC
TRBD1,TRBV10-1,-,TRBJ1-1,CASSTDRVGTEAFF,TGCGCCAGCAGTACGGACAGGGTGGGGACTGAAGCTTTCTTT
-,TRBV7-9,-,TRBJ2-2,CASSFEARRELFF,TGTGCCAGCAGCTTTGAGGCCCGACGGGAACTGTTTTTT
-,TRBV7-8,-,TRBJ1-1,CATQLSVTEAFF,TGTGCCACCCAGTTAAGTGTCACTGAAGCTTTCTTT
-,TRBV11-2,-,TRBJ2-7,CASSLSSAHLGPYEQYF,TGTGCCAGCAGCTTGTCTAGCGCCCACTTAGGGCCCTACGAGCAGTACTTC
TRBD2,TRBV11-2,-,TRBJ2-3,CASSRLAGGSEDTQYF,TGTGCCAGCAGCCGCCTAGCGGGGGGTAGTGAAGATACGCAGTATTTT
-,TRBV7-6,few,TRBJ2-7,CASSLAEGASYEQYF,TGTGCCAGCAGCTTAGCTGAGGGTGCCTCCTACGAGCAGTACTTC
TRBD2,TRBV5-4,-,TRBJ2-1,CASSLGGGAKGSEQFF,TGTGCCAGCAGCTTAGGCGGGGGGGCTAAGGGGAGTGAGCAGTTCTTC
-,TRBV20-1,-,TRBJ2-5,CSAIRETQYF,TGCAGTGCTATACGGGAGACCCAGTACTTC
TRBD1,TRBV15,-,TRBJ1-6,CATSIWTGFISPLHF,TGTGCCACCAGCATCTGGACAGGTTTTATCTCACCCCTCCACTTT
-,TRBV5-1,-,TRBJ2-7,CASSLTTEEEQYF,TGCGCCAGCAGCTTGACGACGGAGGAGGAGCAGTACTTC
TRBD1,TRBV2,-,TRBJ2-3,CAGKRSGQGYDTQYF,TGTGCCGGAAAAAGGTCGGGACAGGGGTATGATACGCAGTATTTT
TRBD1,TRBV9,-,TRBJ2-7,CASSVGGQGASSYEQYF,TGTGCCAGCAGCGTAGGGGGACAGGGCGCCTCCTCCTACGAGCAGTACTTC
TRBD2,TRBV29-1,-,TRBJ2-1,CSADLPGLAFEQFF,TGCAGCGCTGATCTTCCGGGACTAGCGTTTGAGCAGTTCTTC
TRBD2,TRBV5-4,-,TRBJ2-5,CASSGRLAGDQETQYF,TGTGCCAGCAGCGGCAGACTAGCGGGGGACCAAGAGACCCAGTACTTC
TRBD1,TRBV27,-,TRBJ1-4,CASSSINRGRGVEKLFF,TGTGCCAGCAGTTCAATAAACAGGGGGCGCGGAGTTGAAAAACTGTTTTTT
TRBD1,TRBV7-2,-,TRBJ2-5,CASSKGQAQETQYF,TGTGCCAGCAGCAAGGGACAGGCGCAAGAGACCCAGTACTTC
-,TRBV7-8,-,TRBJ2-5,CASSPGVWQETQYF,TGTGCCAGCAGCCCAGGGGTGTGGCAAGAGACCCAGTACTTC
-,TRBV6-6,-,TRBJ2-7,CASSYSSYEQYF,TGTGCCAGCAGTTACTCTTCTTACGAGCAGTACTTC
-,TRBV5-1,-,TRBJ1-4,CASSRWGVTNEKLFF,TGCGCCAGCAGCCGGTGGGGGGTAACTAATGAAAAACTGTTTTTT
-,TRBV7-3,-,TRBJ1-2,CASSLRAGIGVLSYTF,TGTGCCAGCAGCTTAAGGGCAGGGATTGGAGTGTTGAGCTACACCTTC
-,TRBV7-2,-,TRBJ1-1,CASSQSGGGTEAFF,TGTGCCAGCAGCCAATCCGGGGGGGGCACTGAAGCTTTCTTT
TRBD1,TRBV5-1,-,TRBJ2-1,CASSFEGAPYNEQFF,TGCGCCAGCAGCTTCGAGGGGGCGCCTTACAATGAGCAGTTCTTC
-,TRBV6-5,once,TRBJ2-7,CATEQAQGREQYF,TGTGCCACCGAACAAGCACAGGGCCGCGAGCAATACTTC
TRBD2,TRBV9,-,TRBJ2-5,CASSVTAGGPETQYF,TGTGCCAGCAGCGTTACGGCGGGAGGGCCGGAGACCCAGTACTTC
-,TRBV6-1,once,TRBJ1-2,CASSVGLPSYGYTF,TGTGCCAGCAGTGTGGGCCTCCCTTCATATGGCTACACCTTC
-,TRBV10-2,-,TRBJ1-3,CASSDVQTGGNTIYF,TGCGCCAGCAGTGACGTCCAGACGGGAGGAAACACCATATATTTT
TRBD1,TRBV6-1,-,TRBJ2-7,CASRPTGTDYGQYF,TGTGCCAGCAGACCTACCGGGACAGACTACGGGCAGTACTTC
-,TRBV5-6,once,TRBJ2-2,CASSLASSAGELFF,TGTGCCAGCAGCTTGGCCAGTAGCGCCGGGGAGCTGTTTTTT
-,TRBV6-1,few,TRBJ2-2,CASTTDTANTGELFF,TGTGCCAGCACAACAGACACTGCGAACACCGGGGAGCTGTTTTTT
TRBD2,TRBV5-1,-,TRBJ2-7,CASSLTSGLTYEQYF,TGCGCCAGCAGCCTGACTAGCGGGCTTACCTACGAGCAGTACTTC
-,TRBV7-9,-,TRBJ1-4,CASSFFTGPATNEKLFF,TGTGCCAGCAGCTTTTTTACAGGACCTGCAACTAATGAAAAACTGTTTTTT
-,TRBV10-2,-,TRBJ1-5,CASSPGSNQPQHF,TGCGCCAGCAGCCCCGGGTCCAATCAGCCCCAGCATTTT
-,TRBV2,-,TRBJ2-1,CASSPAAHSYNEQFF,TGTGCCAGCAGCCCCGCCGCGCACTCCTACAATGAGCAGTTCTTC
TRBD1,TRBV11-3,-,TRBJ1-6,CASSLRTGDGSPLHF,TGTGCCAGCAGCTTGCGGACAGGCGATGGGTCACCCCTCCACTTT
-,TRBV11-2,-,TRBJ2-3,CASSPGLSSTDTQYF,TGTGCCAGCAGCCCGGGACTCTCTAGCACAGATACGCAGTATTTT
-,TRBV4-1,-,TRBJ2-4,CASSPRQGGVWGAKNIQYF,TGCGCCAGCAGCCCCCGACAGGGAGGTGTGTGGGGAGCCAAAAACATTCAGTACTTC
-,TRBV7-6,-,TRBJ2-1,CASSLLVVGASSYNEQFF,TGTGCCAGCAGCTTACTCGTAGTGGGGGCCAGCTCCTACAATGAGCAGTTCTTC
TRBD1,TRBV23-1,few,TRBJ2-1,CASSPRQGQRFNEQFF,TGCGCCAGCAGTCCGCGACAGGGGCAGAGGTTCAATGAGCAGTTCTTC
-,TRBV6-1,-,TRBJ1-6,CASTPLGNSPLHF,TGTGCCAGTACTCCTCTTGGTAATTCACCCCTCCACTTT
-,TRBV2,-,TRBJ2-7,CASTRPGFDEQYF,TGTGCCAGCACGCGACCCGGGTTCGACGAGCAGTACTTC